Below, 10 T cell receptor beta chains from the same sample are listed, as sequenced in a study of CD8+ T cells in alopecia areata. Extraction of RNA preceded its reverse transcription into cDNA, which served as the sequencing template. Clones were sequenced by immunoSEQ multiplex PCR, and TCRdb holds only the in-frame ones, with some missing. Of about 98,000 clones in the sample, about 40% were seen once. Sequencing was done on a sample of CD4+ T cells sorted from blood. Source of these receptors: a human donor with alopecia areata.

The V and J genes are TRBV4-1 and TRBJ2-4; D might be TRBD2 (5 bases). Germline values: CDR1 MGHRA, CDR2 YSYEKL. CDR3 size: 14 residues. V lost 1 base to trimming and J lost 8 bases, with 12 bases between them. The CDR3 loop is CASSQGERADIQYF. CDR3 nucleotides: TGCGCCAGCAGCCAAGGCGAGAGGGCGGACATTCAGTACTTC.

The sample holds a few counts of this clone. This chain links TRBV29-1 with TRBJ2-1; no reliable D call. The CDR3 sequence is 13 residues long. The V end was cut by 7 bases, the J end by 6 bases, with 16 bases between. The germline gives CDR1 SQVTM, CDR2 ANQGSEA. CDR3: CSGRFLTPNEQFF. The CDR3, as DNA: TGCAGCGGGCGGTTCCTGACGCCCAATGAGCAGTTCTTC.

This clone was seen only a few times. The chain links TRBV14 to TRBJ2-5; D not resolved. Germline CDR1 is SGHDN and CDR2 is FVKESK. The CDR3 is 12 residues long. V was pared by 3 bases and J by 5 bases, with 7 bases between. CDR3 sequence reads: CASSQVGETQYF. Written as DNA, the CDR3 is TGTGCCAGCAGCCAGGTGGGGGAGACCCAGTACTTC.

This clone has just a few counts. The chain employs TRBV29-1 and TRBJ1-1; TRBD1 matches 7 bases. This CDR3 has 12 amino acids. The ends lost 6 bases at V and 3 bases at J; junction bases unmatched: 4. Germline V gene data show CDR1 as SQVTM and CDR2 as ANQGSEA. Written as DNA, the CDR3 is TGCAGCGTGACAGGGCGTTACACTGAAGCTTTCTTT. This translates into CSVTGRYTEAFF.

CDR3 region: CAWSAQGQGGYTF. As DNA, the CDR3 is TGTGCCTGGAGTGCACAAGGACAGGGGGGTTACACCTTC. This chain joins TRBV30 and TRBJ1-2; 10 bases align to TRBD1. From germline, CDR1 is GTSNPN and CDR2 SVGIG (reference sequence). The CDR3 loop spans 13 amino acids. Trimming at V came to 1 base and at J to 11 bases, leaving 7 bases not matched to a gene.

The chain joins TRBV30 to TRBJ2-2, with D uncertain. The CDR3 spans 14 residues. The V end was cut by 8 bases, the J end by 2 bases, with 15 bases between. CDR1 and CDR2 from the germline V gene are GTSNPN and SVGIG (reference sequence). CDR3 region: CAQDGGENTGELFF. The CDR3 bases are TGTGCCCAGGACGGTGGGGAAAACACCGGGGAGCTGTTTTTT.

V usage is TRBV5-1 and J usage is TRBJ2-2, with D perhaps TRBD2 (5 bases). The CDR3 extends over 15 amino acids. Trimming shortened V by 5 bases and J by 2 bases, and 13 bases separated the two germline ends. In germline, CDR1 is SGHRS, CDR2 YFSETQ. The CDR3 sequence is CASRRSEGNTGELFF. Here the CDR3 DNA reads TGCGCCAGCAGACGGTCAGAGGGCAACACCGGGGAGCTGTTTTTT.

Details on this clone: The same CDR3 also results from other DNA sequences found in this sample. The genes are TRBV30 and TRBJ2-6, with TRBD1 matching 7 bases. Germline CDR1 and CDR2: GTSNPN and SVGIG (reference sequence). The junction had 2 bases not matched to a gene; V was cut back by 3 bases and J by 0 bases. The CDR3 loop spans 15 amino acids. CDR3 DNA: TGTGCCTGGAGCAGGGGGAGCTCTGGGGCCAACGTCCTGACTTTC. Translation gives CAWSRGSSGANVLTF.

V usage is TRBV28 and J usage is TRBJ1-1, with D possibly TRBD1 on 5 matching bases. Germline V gives CDR1 MDHEN, CDR2 SYDVKM. The V end was cut by 3 bases, the J end by 8 bases, with 16 bases between. The CDR3 sequence is 14 residues long. The CDR3 sequence: CASSFNLGEREAFF. The DNA for the CDR3 is TGTGCCAGCAGTTTCAATTTGGGGGAACGGGAAGCTTTCTTT.

The chain recombines TRBV5-1 with TRBJ2-1; 7 nucleotides align to TRBD1. CDR1 and CDR2 from the germline V gene are SGHRS and YFSETQ. Unmatched junction bases numbered 6, after V lost 5 bases and J lost 10 bases. The CDR3 is 12 amino acids. CDR3 coding DNA: TGCGCCAGCAGTCTAACAGGGGTAGAGCAGTTCTTC. As protein: CASSLTGVEQFF. The whole variable domain, filled in from reference TRBV5-1 and TRBJ2-1, reads KAGVTQTPRYLIKTRGQQVTLSCSPISGHRSVSWYQQTPGQGLQFLFEYFSETQRNKGNFPGRFSGRQFSNSRSEMNVSTLELGDSALYLCASSLTGVEQFFGPGTRLTVL.